These T cell receptor beta chains were read from a single sample in a study of CD8 T cell repertoires and HIV-1 epitope variants. Produced via immunoSEQ multiplex PCR; TCRdb's table is partial and in-frame only. The top ten hold about a quarter of the sample, which has about 95,000 clones, approximately 70% seen once. Sequences were obtained from uncultured baseline CD8+ T cells from peripheral blood mononuclear cells (PBMCs). The receptors stem from a male donor with HIV. CDR3s include the opening cysteine and the closing phenylalanine or tryptophan. Fields, in order: CDR3 length, J gene, clone size, D gene, V gene, CDR3 protein, CDR3 DNA. D genes are given only for firm matches. Some rows mark clone size as missing; the rest say once, few, many or name a class of expanded clone.

13 | TRBJ2-5 | - | - | TRBV6-6 | CASSYGWRETQYF | TGTGCCAGCAGTTACGGTTGGAGAGAGACCCAGTACTTC
14 | TRBJ2-7 | - | - | TRBV25-1 | CASSAGHPMIWQYF | TGTGCCAGCAGTGCGGGACACCCGATGATTTGGCAGTACTTC
15 | TRBJ2-2 | - | - | TRBV5-4 | CASSLGGMNTGELFF | TGTGCCAGCAGCTTGGGGGGTATGAACACCGGGGAGCTGTTTTTT
13 | TRBJ2-1 | few | - | TRBV13 | CASSPPLINEQFF | TGTGCCAGCAGCCCCCCCCTAATAAATGAGCAGTTCTTC
14 | TRBJ1-4 | - | TRBD1 | TRBV5-6 | CASSWGQEHEKLFF | TGTGCCAGCAGCTGGGGACAGGAACATGAAAAACTGTTTTTT
18 | TRBJ2-3 | - | TRBD2 | TRBV27 | CASSLELAGGPGTDTQYF | TGTGCCAGCAGTCTTGAACTAGCGGGAGGGCCAGGCACAGATACGCAGTATTTT
16 | TRBJ2-3 | - | TRBD2 | TRBV5-1 | CASSAGDKPGTDTQYF | TGCGCCAGCAGTGCGGGAGATAAACCGGGCACAGATACGCAGTATTTT
14 | TRBJ2-6 | - | TRBD1 | TRBV29-1 | CSVGDRAGANVLTF | TGCAGCGTTGGAGACAGGGCTGGGGCCAACGTCCTGACTTTC
15 | TRBJ1-1 | few | - | TRBV15 | CATSRDRAVNTEAFF | TGTGCCACCAGCAGAGATAGGGCGGTGAACACTGAAGCTTTCTTT
15 | TRBJ2-6 | - | - | TRBV18 | CASSPEDSGANVLTF | TGTGCCAGCTCACCCGAGGACAGTGGGGCCAACGTCCTGACTTTC
11 | TRBJ1-2 | - | - | TRBV28 | CASSGVYGYTF | TGTGCCAGCAGTGGGGTGTATGGCTACACCTTC
13 | TRBJ2-3 | - | - | TRBV5-1 | CASSLDSPDTQYF | TGCGCCAGCAGCTTGGACAGTCCCGATACGCAGTATTTT
14 | TRBJ2-1 | - | - | TRBV11-2 | CASSLSGRYNEQFF | TGTGCCAGCAGCCTTAGTGGGAGATACAATGAGCAGTTCTTC
16 | TRBJ1-3 | - | - | TRBV4-2 | CASSQVDSRSGNTIYF | TGTGCCAGCAGCCAAGTAGACAGCCGCTCTGGAAACACCATATATTTT
13 | TRBJ1-1 | - | - | TRBV27 | CASSIGQHTEAFF | TGTGCCAGCAGTATAGGACAGCATACTGAAGCTTTCTTT
16 | TRBJ2-1 | few | - | TRBV5-4 | CASSQRSRGRGLPRVF | TGTGCCAGCAGCCAACGTTCAAGGGGCCGGGGGCTCCCAAGGGTCTTC
16 | TRBJ2-1 | many | TRBD2 | TRBV6-5 | CASSYSGLAGGNEQFF | TGTGCCAGCAGTTACTCGGGACTAGCGGGGGGGAATGAGCAGTTCTTC
14 | TRBJ2-7 | - | TRBD1 | TRBV2 | CASRGDRVFYEQYF | TGTGCCAGCAGAGGGGACAGGGTATTTTACGAGCAGTACTTC
14 | TRBJ2-1 | few | - | TRBV28 | CASSLGGSYNEQFF | TGTGCCAGCAGTTTAGGGGGCTCCTACAATGAGCAGTTCTTC
17 | TRBJ1-4 | - | - | TRBV28 | CASSLTGRGTTNEKLFF | TGTGCCAGCAGTTTAACAGGGCGAGGGACAACTAATGAAAAACTGTTTTTT
16 | TRBJ2-1 | - | - | TRBV7-6 | CASSLVAGSSYNEQFF | TGTGCCAGCAGCTTAGTGGCAGGGAGCTCCTACAATGAGCAGTTCTTC
15 | TRBJ2-5 | - | TRBD2 | TRBV7-7 | CASSPSGLPQETQYF | TGTGCTAGCAGCCCTAGCGGACTGCCCCAAGAGACCCAGTACTTC
12 | TRBJ1-1 | many | - | TRBV9 | CASSTPQSPAFF | TGTGCCAGCAGTACTCCTCAGTCCCCAGCTTTCTTT
16 | TRBJ2-7 | - | TRBD1 | TRBV23-1 | CASSQSKQGQSYEQYF | TGCGCCAGCAGTCAATCGAAACAGGGGCAATCCTACGAGCAGTACTTC
13 | TRBJ1-2 | - | - | TRBV9 | CASSVDRGGGYTF | TGTGCCAGCAGCGTGGATCGGGGCGGCGGCTACACCTTC
18 | TRBJ2-6 | - | - | TRBV4-1 | CASSQEEGRVSGANVLTF | TGCGCCAGCAGCCAAGAGGAGGGGCGGGTCTCTGGGGCCAACGTCCTGACTTTC
13 | TRBJ2-1 | - | - | TRBV6-5 | CASRVLGDDEQFF | TGTGCCAGCAGGGTTCTTGGGGACGATGAGCAGTTCTTC
15 | TRBJ2-5 | - | TRBD2 | TRBV2 | CASRRLAGSQETQYF | TGTGCCAGCAGGAGACTAGCGGGGTCACAAGAGACCCAGTACTTC
15 | TRBJ2-6 | once | - | TRBV28 | CASGEVLSGANVLTF | TGTGCCAGCGGAGAAGTCCTCTCTGGGGCCAACGTCCTGACTTTC
14 | TRBJ2-5 | - | - | TRBV6-5 | CASSYNRVQETQYF | TGTGCCAGCAGTTACAACAGGGTCCAAGAGACCCAGTACTTC
13 | TRBJ2-1 | - | - | TRBV27 | CASSWPPYNEQFF | TGTGCCAGCAGTTGGCCCCCTTACAATGAGCAGTTCTTC
16 | TRBJ2-7 | few | TRBD1 | TRBV4-2 | CASSQDLEQGTYEQYF | TGTGCCAGCAGCCAAGATCTAGAACAGGGGACCTACGAGCAGTACTTC
14 | TRBJ2-4 | - | TRBD2 | TRBV5-1 | CASSLGREGNIQYF | TGCGCCAGCAGCTTGGGTCGGGAGGGCAACATTCAGTACTTC
13 | TRBJ1-2 | - | - | TRBV6-6 | CASGEQAQYGYTF | TGTGCCAGCGGCGAGCAGGCTCAGTATGGCTACACCTTC
15 | TRBJ1-2 | once | - | TRBV5-4 | CASSPPGTPNYGYTF | TGTGCCAGCAGCCCGCCCGGGACTCCAAACTATGGCTACACCTTC
16 | TRBJ2-7 | few | - | TRBV25-1 | CASSEYGGPGKNEQYF | TGTGCCAGCAGTGAATACGGCGGACCAGGGAAGAACGAGCAGTACTTC
15 | TRBJ2-1 | - | TRBD2 | TRBV6-5 | CASSYRGGHYNEQFF | TGTGCCAGCAGTTACCGGGGGGGCCACTACAATGAGCAGTTCTTC
13 | TRBJ2-1 | - | - | TRBV2 | CATEAQSYNEQFF | TGTGCCACCGAAGCTCAATCCTACAATGAGCAGTTCTTC
19 | TRBJ1-6 | - | - | TRBV7-8 | CASSNSKGGGSSYNSPLHF | TGTGCCAGCAGCAATAGCAAGGGGGGCGGAAGCTCCTATAATTCACCCCTCCACTTT
13 | TRBJ1-2 | - | TRBD1 | TRBV7-9 | CASSDTGDYGYTF | TGTGCCAGCAGCGATACAGGGGACTATGGCTACACCTTC
14 | TRBJ1-3 | - | TRBD1 | TRBV15 | CATRLQGAGNTIYF | TGTGCCACGCGCTTACAGGGGGCGGGAAACACCATATATTTT
12 | TRBJ2-7 | - | - | TRBV7-8 | CASREFSYEQYF | TGTGCCAGCAGGGAGTTCTCCTACGAGCAGTACTTC
13 | TRBJ2-2 | - | - | TRBV5-1 | CASNVELTGELFF | TGCGCCAGCAATGTGGAATTGACCGGGGAGCTGTTTTTT
17 | TRBJ2-1 | - | TRBD2 | TRBV19 | CASSGGLADNNYNEQFF | TGTGCCAGTAGTGGGGGACTAGCGGATAACAACTACAATGAGCAGTTCTTC
13 | TRBJ1-1 | - | - | TRBV7-8 | CASSSTWGTEAFF | TGTGCCAGCAGCTCGACTTGGGGGACTGAAGCTTTCTTT
16 | TRBJ2-7 | - | TRBD1 | TRBV7-2 | CASSAPGQGAYYEQYF | TGTGCCAGCAGCGCCCCGGGACAGGGGGCCTACTACGAGCAGTACTTC
15 | TRBJ2-3 | once | TRBD2 | TRBV12-5 | CASAKTSGGADTQYF | TGTGCTAGTGCCAAGACTAGCGGGGGGGCGGATACGCAGTATTTT
19 | TRBJ2-1 | once | TRBD2 | TRBV10-3 | CAISESLAGAQGVYNEQFF | TGTGCCATCAGTGAAAGTCTAGCGGGAGCCCAAGGGGTTTACAATGAGCAGTTCTTC
15 | TRBJ1-4 | few | TRBD1 | TRBV16 | CASSPWDSGNEKLFF | TGTGCCAGCAGCCCCTGGGACAGCGGGAATGAAAAACTGTTTTTT
15 | TRBJ1-6 | - | - | TRBV9 | CASSVSPSGGSPLHF | TGTGCCAGCAGCGTATCCCCGTCGGGCGGATCACCCCTCCACTTT
14 | TRBJ2-2 | - | - | TRBV7-2 | CASSLVRRSGELFF | TGTGCCAGCAGCTTAGTTCGCAGGTCCGGGGAGCTGTTTTTT
14 | TRBJ1-1 | few | TRBD1 | TRBV30 | CAWRRDSQYTEAFF | TGTGCCTGGAGAAGGGACAGCCAGTACACTGAAGCTTTCTTT
16 | TRBJ2-7 | - | - | TRBV7-8 | CASSLGRQLRSYEQYF | TGTGCCAGCAGCTTAGGTAGACAGTTGCGATCCTACGAGCAGTACTTC
15 | TRBJ1-4 | - | - | TRBV5-8 | CASSGPGGEWEKLFF | TGTGCCAGCAGCGGCCCCGGGGGGGAGTGGGAAAAACTGTTTTTT